What follows are 8 T cell receptor beta chains derived from one specimen sequenced in a study of cytomegalovirus exposure and HLA in healthy donors. A multiplex PCR was run with 60 Vbeta primers and 13 Jbeta primers. Sequencing used immunoSEQ multiplex PCR; TCRdb keeps in-frame clones, though not all of them. The table includes 110,000 to 150,000 clones, roughly 85% detected once. Specimen: PBMCs. These receptors originate from a male donor in good health and CMV-seronegative.

This clone was counted between two and nine times. This CDR3 reads CASSDSVFYEQYF. CDR3 sequence (DNA): TGTGCCAGCAGTGACAGTGTCTTCTACGAGCAGTACTTC. The chain couples TRBV25-1 to TRBJ2-7; D uncertain. The germline gives CDR1 MGHDK, CDR2 SYGVNS. V dropped 3 bases and J dropped 3 bases, with 9 bases sitting between them. The CDR3 has 13 residues.

The rearrangement uses TRBV7-6 and TRBJ2-1; 8 bases are shared with TRBD1. This CDR3 has 17 residues. Trimming took 5 bases from V and 1 from J; bases not matched to a gene: 10. Germline values: CDR1 SGHVS, CDR2 FNYEAQ. CDR3 region: CASSPRTGMTSYNEQFF. The CDR3 nucleotides read TGTGCCAGCAGCCCCCGGACAGGGATGACGTCCTACAATGAGCAGTTCTTC. Together with reference TRBV7-6 and TRBJ2-1, the CDR3 gives the full variable domain: GAGVSQSPRYKVTKRGQDVALRCDPISGHVSLYWYRQALGQGPEFLTYFNYEAQQDKSGLPNDRFSAERPEGSISTLTIQRTEQRDSAMYRCASSPRTGMTSYNEQFFGPGTRLTVL.

V usage is TRBV6-7 and J usage is TRBJ2-5; unclear D gene. TRBV6-7 belongs to the ORF category, with a function that is uncertain. The length of the CDR3 is 15 residues. Deletions cut 0 bases from V and 3 bases from J, with 11 bases between. The CDR3 loop reads CASSYSMQIEETQYF. CDR3 sequence (DNA): TGTGCCAGCAGTTACTCGATGCAGATCGAAGAGACCCAGTACTTC.

The rearrangement joins TRBV19 to TRBJ1-4; D is possibly TRBD1 (6 bases). This CDR3 region has 20 residues. V shed 1 base and J shed 1 base, with 22 bases lying between them. Germline CDR1 and CDR2: LNHDA and SQIVND (reference sequence). CDR3 nucleotide sequence: TGTGCCAGTAGTATAGTAGCCGAGAGGGGGATAGTTGGAACTAATGAAAAACTGTTTTTT. Amino acids: CASSIVAERGIVGTNEKLFF.

The chain couples TRBV4-3 to TRBJ2-6, with D possibly TRBD1 on 5 matching bases. Germline CDR1 is LGHNA and CDR2 is YSLEER. The length of the CDR3 is 17 residues. V lost 4 bases and J lost 0, with 13 bases in between. CDR3 sequence: CASSPQTVDSGANVLTF. The DNA of the CDR3 is TGCGCCAGCAGCCCCCAGACAGTTGACTCTGGGGCCAACGTCCTGACTTTC.

The chain employs TRBV2 and TRBJ2-7; D might be TRBD1 (6 bases). The CDR3 spans 14 residues. From germline, CDR1 is SNHLY and CDR2 FYNNEI. Trimming pared 7 bases from V and 0 bases from J, leaving 13 bases between. The CDR3 DNA is TGTGCCAGCAACTCAGGGACAACCTCCTACGAGCAGTACTTC. This sequence encodes CASNSGTTSYEQYF.

The chain recombines TRBV2 with TRBJ2-5, with 11 bases lining up with TRBD2. Germline assignment: CDR1 SNHLY and CDR2 FYNNEI. V was pared by 6 bases and J by 6 bases, with 9 bases of the junction left unmatched. CDR3 length: 15 amino acids. The CDR3 DNA reads TGTGCCAGCAGCGCGGGACTAGCGGAGGGGCAGACCCAGTACTTC. It yields the protein CASSAGLAEGQTQYF.

The chain combines TRBV7-3 with TRBJ2-6, with D possibly matching TRBD1 (5 bases). CDR3 length equals 19 residues. CDR1 is SGHTA and CDR2 is FQGTGA in the germline V gene. Between the trimmed V and J ends, which lost 1 base and 0 bases, there was a span of 16 bases. The CDR3 DNA reads as TGTGCCAGCAGCTTAAATATATGGGGCGAGAGCTCTGGGGCCAACGTCCTGACTTTC. It encodes CASSLNIWGESSGANVLTF.